Listed below are T cell receptor beta chains from one sample, sequenced in a study of T cells after posttransplantation cyclophosphamide. The protocol was immunoSEQ multiplex PCR, while the TCRdb copy is restricted to in-frame clones and leaves out a portion. The sample contains 7,000 to 9,000 clones, none occurring once; about 10% lies in the top ten. The sequencing here drew on PBMCs, taken after allogeneic stem cell transplant with posttransplant cyclophosphamide. These receptors were taken from a female patient in her forties or fifties who received an allogeneic stem cell transplant from a related donor, was CMV-positive, and had no GVHD. Some of the T cells might come from the graft donor. Each CDR3 is given with its conserved first and last residue. The D gene is left open where the match is weak. Not all rows give a size; the values are once, few, many and, for expanded clones, a class.

>TRBV11-1|TRBD1|many|TRBJ2-3
CASSLITGGTDTQYF
TGTGCCAGCAGCTTAATCACAGGGGGCACAGATACGCAGTATTTT
>TRBV19|TRBD1|many|TRBJ2-5
CASTGGQGRETQYF
TGTGCCAGTACGGGGGGACAGGGTCGAGAGACCCAGTACTTC
>TRBV5-1|TRBD2|many|TRBJ2-1
CASSRLGRARSDEQFF
TGCGCCAGCAGCCGGTTGGGGAGGGCCCGTAGCGATGAGCAGTTCTTC
>TRBV19|TRBD2|many|TRBJ2-1
CASSTTRFSGDYNEQFF
TGTGCCAGTAGTACAACCCGGTTTAGCGGGGACTACAATGAGCAGTTCTTC
>TRBV27|TRBD1|few|TRBJ2-5
CASSYRRRQGDMETQYF
TGTGCCAGCAGTTACCGCCGTCGACAGGGGGATATGGAGACCCAGTACTTC
>TRBV9|NA|many|TRBJ1-2
CASSRGRLYGYTF
TGTGCCAGCAGCAGGGGCCGCCTATATGGCTACACCTTC
>TRBV7-9|NA|many|TRBJ1-1
CASSLEGNTEAFF
TGTGCCAGCAGCTTAGAGGGGAACACTGAAGCTTTCTTT
>TRBV6-1|TRBD2|many|TRBJ2-1
CASSDGWWTSGPNEQFF
TGTGCCAGCAGTGACGGCTGGTGGACTAGCGGACCCAATGAGCAGTTCTTC
>TRBV4-3|NA|many|TRBJ1-4
CASSQESGWDEKLFF
TGCGCCAGCAGCCAAGAATCCGGGTGGGATGAAAAACTGTTTTTT
>TRBV5-6|TRBD2|many|TRBJ2-7
CASSTVAGGREYF
TGTGCCAGCAGCACGGTAGCGGGAGGACGGGAGTACTTC
>TRBV11-3|NA|medium-sized|TRBJ1-1
CASSLDAGGNTEAFF
TGTGCCAGCAGCTTAGATGCGGGCGGAAACACTGAAGCTTTCTTT
>TRBV4-2|TRBD2|few|TRBJ2-3
CASSHILASDTDTQYF
TGTGCCAGCAGCCATATACTAGCGTCTGACACAGATACGCAGTATTTT
>TRBV29-1|NA|many|TRBJ2-3
CSAPRGGDTQYF
TGCAGTGCTCCGAGGGGGGGAGATACGCAGTATTTT
>TRBV5-1|TRBD2|many|TRBJ2-7
CASSLALAGKEQYF
TGCGCCAGCAGCTTGGCCCTAGCGGGAAAAGAGCAGTACTTC
>TRBV19|TRBD2|many|TRBJ2-4
CASSISGGSGISSAKNIQYF
TGTGCCAGTAGTATATCCGGGGGTAGCGGGATTTCGTCGGCCAAAAACATTCAGTACTTC
>TRBV24-1|NA|many|TRBJ2-1
CATSDPPRGGVNEQFF
TGTGCCACCAGTGACCCTCCCCGGGGCGGGGTGAATGAGCAGTTCTTC
>TRBV10-3|TRBD1|medium-sized|TRBJ2-7
CAISEVGWTGGLNEQYF
TGTGCCATCAGTGAAGTAGGCTGGACAGGGGGTTTAAACGAGCAGTACTTC
>TRBV10-1|TRBD2|many|TRBJ2-7
CASSESSGPHEQYF
TGCGCCAGCAGTGAGTCTAGCGGGCCCCACGAGCAGTACTTC
>TRBV10-3|NA|medium-sized|TRBJ2-3
CAISRAILDTQYF
TGTGCCATCAGTAGGGCAATTCTTGATACGCAGTATTTT
>TRBV24-1|TRBD2|NA|TRBJ2-3
CATSEGTSGLTDTQYF
TGTGCCACCAGTGAAGGGACTAGCGGACTCACAGATACGCAGTATTTT
>TRBV30|NA|many|TRBJ2-1
CAWSVNSGYNEQFF
TGTGCCTGGAGTGTAAATAGCGGTTACAATGAGCAGTTCTTC
>TRBV5-6|NA|many|TRBJ1-2
CASSFQGNYGYTF
TGTGCCAGCAGCTTTCAGGGGAACTATGGCTACACCTTC